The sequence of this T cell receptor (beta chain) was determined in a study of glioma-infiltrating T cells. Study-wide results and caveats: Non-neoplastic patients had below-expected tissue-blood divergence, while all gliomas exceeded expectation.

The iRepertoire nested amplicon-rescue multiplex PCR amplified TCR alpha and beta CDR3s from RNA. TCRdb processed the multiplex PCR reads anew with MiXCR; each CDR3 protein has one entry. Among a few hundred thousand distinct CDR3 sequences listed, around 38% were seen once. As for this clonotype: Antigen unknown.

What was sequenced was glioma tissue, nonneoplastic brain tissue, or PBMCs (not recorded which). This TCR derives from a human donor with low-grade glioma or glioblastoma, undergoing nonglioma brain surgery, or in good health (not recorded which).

The CDR3 protein is CASSLVTGDGTGELFF. The DNA of the CDR3 is TGTGCCAGCAGCTTAGTTACAGGGGATGGCACCGGGGAGCTGTTTTTT. The V call is TRBV7-2, the J call TRBJ2-2; TRBD1 aligns across 7 bases. Germline loops: CDR1 SGHTA, CDR2 FQGNSA. CDR3 length equals 16 residues. V gave up 1 base and J gave up 4 bases; unmatched junction bases: 6.